The rows below give T cell receptor beta chains drawn from one sample of a study of blood T cell repertoires in COVID-19. Sequencing was performed with immunoSEQ multiplex PCR; in TCRdb, only in-frame clones are kept and a portion is missing. The repertoire holds over 150,000 clones, with 83% as singletons. The source material was peripheral blood. Receptors originate from a woman aged 70-85 years with COVID-19, enrolled during active disease. CDR3s leave out the opening cysteine and the closing phenylalanine or tryptophan. Fields, in order: D gene, J gene, V gene, CDR3 protein. D genes are given only for firm matches.

d_gene: -; j_gene: TRBJ1-1; v_gene: TRBV19; CDR3aa: ASSIPGRMNTEAF
d_gene: TRBD1; j_gene: TRBJ1-2; v_gene: TRBV7-3; CDR3aa: ASSLTGGYGYT
d_gene: -; j_gene: TRBJ2-4; v_gene: TRBV27; CDR3aa: ASSLGRGINDNIQY
d_gene: TRBD2; j_gene: TRBJ2-4; v_gene: TRBV9; CDR3aa: ASSQAGENIQY
d_gene: TRBD1; j_gene: TRBJ1-5; v_gene: TRBV18; CDR3aa: ASSPLGQGRQPQH
d_gene: -; j_gene: TRBJ2-1; v_gene: TRBV29-1; CDR3aa: SVSGVTAPNEQF
d_gene: TRBD1; j_gene: TRBJ2-7; v_gene: TRBV19; CDR3aa: ASSIAAGGTDEQY
d_gene: TRBD2; j_gene: TRBJ2-3; v_gene: TRBV5-1; CDR3aa: ASSLGTSGTDTQY
d_gene: -; j_gene: TRBJ2-7; v_gene: TRBV14; CDR3aa: ASSQGRLSKSSYEQY
d_gene: -; j_gene: TRBJ1-2; v_gene: TRBV2; CDR3aa: ASREDSDGYT
d_gene: TRBD2; j_gene: TRBJ2-7; v_gene: TRBV3-1/TRBV3-2; CDR3aa: ASSRASGGPLYEQY
d_gene: -; j_gene: TRBJ2-7; v_gene: TRBV6-5; CDR3aa: ASSSSRVAISYEQY
d_gene: TRBD2; j_gene: TRBJ2-7; v_gene: TRBV18; CDR3aa: ASQGLAGGGSYEQY
d_gene: -; j_gene: TRBJ1-2; v_gene: TRBV28; CDR3aa: ASRSRGYGYT
d_gene: -; j_gene: TRBJ1-3; v_gene: TRBV18; CDR3aa: ASSPERNGNTIY
d_gene: -; j_gene: TRBJ2-1; v_gene: TRBV2; CDR3aa: ASSVNSGGNEQF
d_gene: TRBD1; j_gene: TRBJ2-7; v_gene: TRBV18; CDR3aa: ASSPKTGAHYEQY
d_gene: -; j_gene: TRBJ2-7; v_gene: TRBV11-2; CDR3aa: ASSVLVGQTYEQY
d_gene: TRBD2; j_gene: TRBJ2-7; v_gene: TRBV6-2/TRBV6-3; CDR3aa: ASSTRLAVVAGEQY
d_gene: TRBD1; j_gene: TRBJ1-3; v_gene: TRBV5-1; CDR3aa: ASSATQGQGKGNTIY
d_gene: -; j_gene: TRBJ2-3; v_gene: TRBV9; CDR3aa: ASSVGAGVGTQY
d_gene: -; j_gene: TRBJ1-1; v_gene: TRBV28; CDR3aa: ASSKEPLAGQAF
d_gene: -; j_gene: TRBJ1-5; v_gene: TRBV5-6; CDR3aa: ASQLKGMNQPQH
d_gene: TRBD1; j_gene: TRBJ1-5; v_gene: TRBV7-2; CDR3aa: ASSLTGGNQPQH
d_gene: -; j_gene: TRBJ1-2; v_gene: TRBV7-9; CDR3aa: ASSPWREQLGYT
d_gene: -; j_gene: TRBJ2-7; v_gene: TRBV5-4; CDR3aa: ASSGGGGAPFYEQY
d_gene: TRBD1; j_gene: TRBJ2-7; v_gene: TRBV19; CDR3aa: ASSRDRSYEQY
d_gene: -; j_gene: TRBJ2-7; v_gene: TRBV28; CDR3aa: ASIPGLGTYEQY
d_gene: TRBD1; j_gene: TRBJ2-3; v_gene: TRBV10-1; CDR3aa: ASMRGPDTQY
d_gene: TRBD1; j_gene: TRBJ2-1; v_gene: TRBV5-4; CDR3aa: ASKEQGPYNEQF
d_gene: TRBD1; j_gene: TRBJ1-2; v_gene: TRBV18; CDR3aa: ASSPGTGFYGYT
d_gene: TRBD1; j_gene: TRBJ1-4; v_gene: TRBV19; CDR3aa: ASNPQGGGKEKLF
d_gene: TRBD1; j_gene: TRBJ1-4; v_gene: TRBV5-5; CDR3aa: ASSLTGSNEKLF
d_gene: -; j_gene: TRBJ2-7; v_gene: TRBV13; CDR3aa: ASSLSEVGDFSYEQY
d_gene: -; j_gene: TRBJ1-6; v_gene: TRBV19; CDR3aa: ASTTMGGSYNSPLH
d_gene: TRBD2; j_gene: TRBJ2-2; v_gene: TRBV27; CDR3aa: ASRGLALSGELF
d_gene: -; j_gene: TRBJ2-7; v_gene: TRBV5-1; CDR3aa: ASSLTGRAGLFEQY
d_gene: -; j_gene: TRBJ2-7; v_gene: TRBV19; CDR3aa: ASSIDRGTGEQY
d_gene: -; j_gene: TRBJ1-5; v_gene: TRBV4-3; CDR3aa: ASSLREDLGPQH
d_gene: -; j_gene: TRBJ2-7; v_gene: TRBV7-6; CDR3aa: ASSQNAGPYEQY
d_gene: -; j_gene: TRBJ2-7; v_gene: TRBV4-3; CDR3aa: ASSQDRETYEQY
d_gene: TRBD1; j_gene: TRBJ2-1; v_gene: TRBV7-2; CDR3aa: ASSYRTGPTDEQF
d_gene: -; j_gene: TRBJ1-1; v_gene: TRBV6-5; CDR3aa: ASLRGAKNTEAF
d_gene: -; j_gene: TRBJ2-7; v_gene: TRBV6-5; CDR3aa: ASSYSGRGTSYEQY
d_gene: TRBD1; j_gene: TRBJ2-7; v_gene: TRBV7-2; CDR3aa: ASSSGGSYEQY
d_gene: -; j_gene: TRBJ1-6; v_gene: TRBV28; CDR3aa: ASNLAEHNSPLH
d_gene: -; j_gene: TRBJ2-1; v_gene: TRBV15; CDR3aa: ATSRGRESYNEQF
d_gene: -; j_gene: TRBJ1-5; v_gene: TRBV7-2; CDR3aa: ASSSSPGSNQPQH
d_gene: TRBD2; j_gene: TRBJ2-2; v_gene: TRBV6-6; CDR3aa: ASTGTSGINTGELF
d_gene: TRBD1; j_gene: TRBJ1-6; v_gene: TRBV29-1; CDR3aa: SVEVRQGNSPLH
d_gene: TRBD2; j_gene: TRBJ2-1; v_gene: TRBV24-1; CDR3aa: ATSDPGTSGSNEQF
d_gene: TRBD1; j_gene: TRBJ2-1; v_gene: TRBV15; CDR3aa: ATSTDQGQGAPARYNEQF
d_gene: TRBD1; j_gene: TRBJ2-7; v_gene: TRBV19; CDR3aa: ASRQGAAYEQY